This TCR beta chain stems from a study of T cell responses to AZD1222 COVID-19 vaccine. Overall study results and limits: Donor demographics were predominantly white British with a female majority; clonal diversity may be underestimated. Researchers report vaccine-associated CD4 TCRs spanning spike, with dominance at 160-218 and 743-854. Spike-specific TCR breadth rose after two AZD1222 doses, and depth rose as well.

Using immunoSEQ multiplex PCR, the repertoire was profiled, and TCRdb retains in-frame clones only, with some absent. The data hold under 95,000 clones, with around nine tenths observed a single time. Germline trimming cut 6 bases from V and 6 bases from J; bases unmatched to any gene: 12. The CDR3 is 16 amino acids. Germline-derived CDR1 and CDR2 are SGHVS and FQNEAQ. Remarks on this clone: No antigen is known for it.

The source is an adult in good health. The material sequenced was peripheral blood, taken on day 0 of AZD1222 vaccination. This chain joins TRBV7-8 and TRBJ2-2, with TRBD1 identical over 8 bases. CDR3 region: CASRPGGYSVPGELFF. The CDR3 region has the DNA TGTGCCAGCAGACCAGGGGGCTATAGCGTCCCCGGGGAGCTGTTTTTT.